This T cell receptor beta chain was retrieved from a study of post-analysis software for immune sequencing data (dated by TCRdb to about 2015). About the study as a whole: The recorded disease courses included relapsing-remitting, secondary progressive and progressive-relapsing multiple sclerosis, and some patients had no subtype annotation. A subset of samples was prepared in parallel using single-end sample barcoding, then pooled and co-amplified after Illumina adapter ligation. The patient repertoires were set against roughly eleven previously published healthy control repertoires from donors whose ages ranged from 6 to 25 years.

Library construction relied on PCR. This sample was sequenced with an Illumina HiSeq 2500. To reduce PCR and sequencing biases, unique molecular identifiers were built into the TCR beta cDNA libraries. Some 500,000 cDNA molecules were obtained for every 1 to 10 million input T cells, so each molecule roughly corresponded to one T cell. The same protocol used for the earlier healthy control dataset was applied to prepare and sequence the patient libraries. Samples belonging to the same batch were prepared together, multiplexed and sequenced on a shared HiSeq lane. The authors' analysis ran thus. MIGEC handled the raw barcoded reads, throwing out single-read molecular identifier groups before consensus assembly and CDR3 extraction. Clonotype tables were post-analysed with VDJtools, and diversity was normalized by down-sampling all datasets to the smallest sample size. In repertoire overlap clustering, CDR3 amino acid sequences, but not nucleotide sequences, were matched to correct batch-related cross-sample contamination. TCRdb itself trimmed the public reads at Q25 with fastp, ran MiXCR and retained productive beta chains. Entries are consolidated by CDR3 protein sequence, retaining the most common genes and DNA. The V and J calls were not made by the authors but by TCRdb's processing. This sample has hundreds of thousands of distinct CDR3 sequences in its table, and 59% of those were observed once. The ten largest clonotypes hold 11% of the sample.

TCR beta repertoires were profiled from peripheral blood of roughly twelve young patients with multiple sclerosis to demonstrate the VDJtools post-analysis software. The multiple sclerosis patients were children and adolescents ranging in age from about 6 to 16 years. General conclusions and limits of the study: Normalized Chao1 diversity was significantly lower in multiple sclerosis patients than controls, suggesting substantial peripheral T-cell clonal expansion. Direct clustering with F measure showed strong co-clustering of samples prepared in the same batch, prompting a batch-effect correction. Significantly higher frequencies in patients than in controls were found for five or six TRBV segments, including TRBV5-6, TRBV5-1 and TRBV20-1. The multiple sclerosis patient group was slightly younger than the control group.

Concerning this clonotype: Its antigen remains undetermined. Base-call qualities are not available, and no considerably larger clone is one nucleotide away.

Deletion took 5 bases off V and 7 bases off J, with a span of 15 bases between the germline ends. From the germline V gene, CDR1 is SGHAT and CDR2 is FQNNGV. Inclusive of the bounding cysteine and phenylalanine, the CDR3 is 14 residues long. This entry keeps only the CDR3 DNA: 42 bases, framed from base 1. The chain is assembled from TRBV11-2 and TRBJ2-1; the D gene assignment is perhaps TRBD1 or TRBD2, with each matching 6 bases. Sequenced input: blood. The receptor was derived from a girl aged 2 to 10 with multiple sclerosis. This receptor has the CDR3 CASSTSVGGNEQFF. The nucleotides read TGTGCCAGCAGCACCTCGGTAGGGGGGAATGAGCAGTTCTTC.